The 32 T cell receptor beta chains presented below share a single source sample, sequenced in a study of T cell repertoires in cytomegalovirus infection. TCRdb reprocessed the reads with MiXCR, giving one entry per CDR3 protein. The data hold about 740,000 distinct CDR3 sequences, with 35% observed a single time. The sample consisted of PBMCs. The source is a human donor in good health (CMV status not recorded). Some clones in this sample may be carry-over from other donors' samples.

This chain connects TRBV6-5 to TRBJ2-7, with 9 bases that match TRBD2. The J segment lost 2 bases and the V segment lost 2 bases, leaving 7 bases of the junction unmatched. Germline V lookup: CDR1 MNHEY, CDR2 SVGAGI. The CDR3 extends over 16 amino acids. Written as DNA, the CDR3 is TGTGCCAGCAGTTACGGAGCGGGGGGCGCTGCCTACGAGCAGTACTTC. Residues: CASSYGAGGAAYEQYF.

This clonotype was picked up many times. This chain uses TRBV7-8 with TRBJ1-1; unclear D gene. Per germline, CDR1 SGHVS and CDR2 FQNEAQ. CDR3 length equals 14 residues. V shed 5 bases and J shed 1 base, with 11 bases lying between them. The CDR3 DNA reads as TGTGCCAGCAGCCCAGCCCAGTGGAACACTGAAGCTTTCTTT. Its protein product is CASSPAQWNTEAFF.

This clonotype was seen only a few times. V and J are TRBV7-4 and TRBJ2-1, with D tentatively TRBD2 (6 bases). Germline V gives CDR1 SGHVT, CDR2 SQSDAQ. The CDR3 length is 18 residues. V shed 1 base and J shed 4 bases, with 20 bases lying between them. CDR3 DNA: TGTGCCAGCAGCTTAGGGAGGGGAAGCCCCATTCCATACAATGAGCAGTTCTTC. The encoded protein is CASSLGRGSPIPYNEQFF. Combining the CDR3 with reference TRBV7-4 and TRBJ2-1 gives the whole variable domain GAGVSQSPRYKVAKRGRDVALRCDSISGHVTLYWYRQTLGQGSEVLTYSQSDAQRDKSGRPSGRFSAERPERSVSTLKIQRTEQGDSAVYLCASSLGRGSPIPYNEQFFGPGTRLTVL.

This clonotype was counted between two and nine times. J is TRBJ2-7 and V is TRBV2, with 9 bases aligning to TRBD1. This CDR3 spans 14 amino acids. With 7 bases clipped from V and 6 bases from J, the junction kept 10 bases outside the gene matches. The germline gives CDR1 SNHLY, CDR2 FYNNEI. CDR3: CASTFTGGRGEQYF. The CDR3 bases are TGTGCCAGCACTTTTACAGGGGGCCGGGGCGAGCAGTACTTC.

This chain uses TRBV5-1 with TRBJ2-1, with D tentatively TRBD1 or TRBD2 (5 bases each). This CDR3 is built from 14 residues. The V and J ends lost 1 base and 7 bases respectively, with 12 bases between them. In germline, CDR1 is SGHRS, CDR2 YFSETQ. The CDR3 DNA reads as TGCGCCAGCAGCTTGCTGGGTTGGGGGAATGAGCAGTTCTTC. Amino acid sequence: CASSLLGWGNEQFF.

The V and J genes are TRBV20-1 and TRBJ2-4; 7 positions match TRBD1. The CDR3 totals 12 residues. The germline V gene has CDR1 DFQATT and CDR2 SNEGSKA (reference sequence). CDR3 region: CGSGTVKNIQYF. The DNA for the CDR3 is TGCGGATCCGGGACAGTCAAAAACATTCAGTACTTC.

This chain connects TRBV19 to TRBJ1-1, with D possibly being TRBD1 (5 bases). The CDR3 has 15 residues. The germline V gene encodes CDR1 LNHDA and CDR2 SQIVND (reference sequence). The V end was cut by 6 bases, the J end by 5 bases, with 19 bases between. The CDR3 is CASRGEGRAGTEAFF. Written as DNA, the CDR3 is TGTGCCAGTAGGGGCGAAGGCAGGGCTGGGACTGAAGCTTTCTTT.

This clonotype was found a few times. The V and J genes are TRBV20-1 and TRBJ1-1; a weak D match, TRBD1 (5 bases). CDR3 length: 14 amino acids. Per the germline V gene, CDR1 is DFQATT and CDR2 is SNEGSKA (reference sequence). V dropped 5 bases and J dropped 4 bases, with 17 bases sitting between them. CDR3 amino acids: CSAGGLGQGTEAFF. The CDR3 DNA follows: TGCAGTGCTGGAGGCTTAGGGCAGGGCACTGAAGCTTTCTTT.

This chain uses TRBV5-1 with TRBJ2-2; 7 bases map to TRBD1. Germline V gene sequence: CDR1 SGHRS, CDR2 YFSETQ. The CDR3 has 16 amino acids. Germline trimming cut 1 base from V and 1 base from J; bases unmatched to any gene: 4. CDR3 residues: CASSLNRGGNTGELFF. The CDR3 region has the DNA TGCGCCAGCAGCTTGAACAGGGGCGGGAACACCGGGGAGCTGTTTTTT.

The chain is built from TRBV7-9 and TRBJ2-7; TRBD1 agrees at 10 bases. Losses at the gene ends were 5 bases for V and 5 bases for J; bases not matched to a gene: 18. The V gene's germline CDR1 is SEHNR and CDR2 FQNEAQ (reference sequence). The CDR3 is 18 residues long. The CDR3 spells CASSPLSWTGTGVHEQYF. The CDR3 nucleotides are TGTGCCAGCAGCCCTCTGTCGTGGACCGGGACAGGGGTCCACGAGCAGTACTTC.

This clonotype has just a few counts. The chain joins TRBV6-1 to TRBJ1-4; D possibly corresponds to TRBD1 (6 bases). Trimming shortened V by 2 bases and J by 2 bases, and 9 bases separated the two germline ends. From germline, CDR1 is MNHNS and CDR2 SASEGT. The CDR3 consists of 15 residues. The CDR3 coding sequence is TGTGCCAGCAGTGAAAACCAGGGGACTAATGAAAAACTGTTTTTT. Amino acids: CASSENQGTNEKLFF.

The rearrangement uses TRBV12-3 or TRBV12-4 and TRBJ1-2; D remains ambiguous. The V end lost 2 bases, the J end lost 4 bases, and 11 bases lay between the germline ends. This CDR3 has 14 amino acids. CDR3 nucleotide sequence: TGTGCCAGCAGTTTACGGGCGGTGGGCTATGGCTACACCTTC. Protein sequence: CASSLRAVGYGYTF.

J is TRBJ2-7 and V is TRBV29-1; D is tentatively TRBD1 or TRBD2 (5 bases each). V was trimmed by 4 bases and J by 2 bases, leaving 9 bases between them. Germline CDR1 is SQVTM and CDR2 is ANQGSEA. CDR3 length: 12 amino acids. The CDR3 region is CSVGEGPYEQYF. CDR3 bases: TGCAGCGTTGGTGAGGGACCCTACGAGCAGTACTTC.

As concerns this clonotype: The junction departs from germline at one end; a sequencing error may be responsible. The V and J genes are TRBV6-2 or TRBV6-3 and TRBJ2-5; the D is unclear. CDR1 MNHEY and CDR2 SVGEGT come from the germline V gene. The CDR3 has 13 amino acids. CDR3 in DNA: TGTTCCAGCCGTTACGGTGATCGGAAGACCCAGTACTTC. Amino acids: CSSRYGDRKTQYF.

The CDR3 nucleotides are TGTGCCAGCAGCCCGACCCAGGGGGCGTATGGCTACACCTTC. It translates to CASSPTQGAYGYTF. The chain links TRBV14 to TRBJ1-2, with TRBD1 matching 8 bases. From germline, CDR1 is SGHDN and CDR2 FVKESK. After removal of 4 bases from V and 5 bases from J, the junction contained 6 bases not matched to a gene. The CDR3 has 14 amino acids.

The chain uses TRBV28 and TRBJ2-4, with D perhaps assigned TRBD1 or TRBD2 (5 bases each). Germline V gene sequence: CDR1 MDHEN, CDR2 SYDVKM. With 7 bases removed from V and 7 bases from J, the gap between germline ends came to 29 bases. This CDR3 has 18 residues. The CDR3 bases are TGTGCCAGCACCCCGCTCCTCGGTTGGGACCAGGGCATTAACATTCAGTACTTC. Its translation: CASTPLLGWDQGINIQYF.

The J gene is TRBJ1-6, the V gene TRBV7-6; D perhaps matches TRBD1 (5 bases). The CDR3 is made up of 14 amino acids. V lost 5 bases and J lost 8, with 13 bases in between. From germline, CDR1 is SGHVS and CDR2 FNYEAQ. CDR3 protein: CASSHRGGDSPLHF. CDR3 DNA: TGTGCCAGCAGCCACCGGGGCGGAGATTCACCCCTCCACTTT. The whole variable domain, filled in from reference TRBV7-6 and TRBJ1-6, reads GAGVSQSPRYKVTKRGQDVALRCDPISGHVSLYWYRQALGQGPEFLTYFNYEAQQDKSGLPNDRFSAERPEGSISTLTIQRTEQRDSAMYRCASSHRGGDSPLHFGNGTRLTVT.

This clonotype came up many times. The V gene is TRBV27, the J gene TRBJ1-1, with D possibly being TRBD1 (5 bases). V shed 2 bases and J shed 6 bases, with 13 bases lying between them. Germline values: CDR1 MNHEY, CDR2 SMNVEV (reference sequence). This CDR3 spans 14 amino acids. CDR3 DNA: TGTGCCAGCAGTTTAGTCAGGGCGGGCCCTGAAGCTTTCTTT. Translating it yields CASSLVRAGPEAFF.

This chain connects TRBV6-1 to TRBJ2-1, with a possible D match to TRBD1 (6 bases). V lost 2 bases to trimming and J lost 5 bases, with 13 bases between them. Germline V gives CDR1 MNHNS, CDR2 SASEGT. There are 15 residues in the CDR3. In DNA form, the CDR3 reads TGTGCCAGCAGTGAATGGGCCAGGGGTAACAATGAGCAGTTCTTC. It translates to CASSEWARGNNEQFF.

V usage is TRBV27 and J usage is TRBJ2-2, with 10 bases aligning to TRBD1. Trimming at V came to 5 bases and at J to 7 bases, leaving 10 bases not matched to a gene. Per the germline V gene, CDR1 is MNHEY and CDR2 is SMNVEV (reference sequence). The CDR3 has 16 residues. DNA of the CDR3: TGTGCCAGCAGTCCCTCCCGGACAGGGGGGCGCGGGGAGCTGTTTTTT. Translation: CASSPSRTGGRGELFF.

This clonotype was picked up a small number of times. The chain links TRBV7-9 to TRBJ2-3; 14 positions match TRBD2. The germline CDR1 and CDR2 sequences are SEHNR and FQNEAQ (reference sequence). This CDR3 is built from 16 residues. V dropped 5 bases and J dropped 2; count of bases not matched to a gene: 3. The CDR3 coding sequence is TGTGCCAGCAGCCCGGGACTAGCGGGGGACACAGATACGCAGTATTTT. It yields the protein CASSPGLAGDTDTQYF.

This clonotype came up a few times. The chain carries TRBV4-1 and TRBJ2-7; D gene unclear. The germline V gene encodes CDR1 MGHRA and CDR2 YSYEKL. Between the trimmed V and J ends, which lost 0 bases and 2 bases, there was a span of 11 bases. The CDR3 sequence is 15 residues long. CDR3 residues: CASSQEASVAYEQYF. CDR3 DNA: TGCGCCAGCAGCCAAGAAGCCAGCGTCGCCTACGAGCAGTACTTC.

This clonotype was seen ten or more times. This chain joins TRBV19 and TRBJ2-3; possibly TRBD1 or TRBD2 for D (6 bases each). V gave up 3 bases and J gave up 1 base, with 11 bases separating them. Germline values: CDR1 LNHDA, CDR2 SQIVND (reference sequence). CDR3 length equals 15 residues. CDR3 sequence (DNA): TGTGCCAGTAGTATCGGGGGCGCGGGCACAGATACGCAGTATTTT. It translates to CASSIGGAGTDTQYF.

This clonotype was seen a few times. V usage is TRBV6-6 and J usage is TRBJ2-7, with D uncertain. The CDR3 contains 13 residues. Per the germline V gene, CDR1 is MNHNY and CDR2 is SVGAGI (reference sequence). Trimming took off 2 bases at V and 3 bases at J, with 8 bases between the two ends. CDR3 in amino acids: CASSYLLNYEQYF. In nucleotides, the CDR3 is TGTGCCAGCAGTTACCTCCTCAACTACGAGCAGTACTTC.

Here the CDR3 reads CASIVGSGRPPYEQYF. The DNA for the CDR3 is TGTGCCAGCATCGTTGGTAGCGGGAGGCCCCCGTACGAGCAGTACTTC. The chain joins TRBV28 to TRBJ2-7; 10 positions match TRBD2. The CDR3 consists of 16 residues. From germline, CDR1 is MDHEN and CDR2 SYDVKM. V shed 7 bases, J shed 4 bases, and the junction held 13 bases outside the gene matches.

As regards this clonotype: No conserved phenylalanine or tryptophan ends this CDR3, so it is likely a read error. The V gene is TRBV10-3, the J gene TRBJ2-6; D may match TRBD1 or TRBD2 (6 bases each). Trimming pared 8 bases from V and 0 bases from J, leaving 17 bases between. Germline CDR1 is ENHRY and CDR2 is SYGVKD. The CDR3 sequence is 17 residues long. For the CDR3, the DNA is TGTGCCATCTGTGCGGGACACTTCAGCTCTGGGGCCAACGTCCTGACTTTA. It yields the protein CAICAGHFSSGANVLTL.

V usage is TRBV7-9 and J usage is TRBJ2-1; perhaps TRBD1 as D (5 bases). Between the trimmed V and J ends, which lost 6 bases and 5 bases, there was a span of 20 bases. From germline, CDR1 is SEHNR and CDR2 FQNEAQ (reference sequence). This CDR3 is 16 amino acids long. As DNA, the CDR3 is TGTGCCAGCAGGCCAGTGGTGACAGCTACTCACAATGAGCAGTTCTTC. Its translation: CASRPVVTATHNEQFF.

The rearrangement uses TRBV11-2 and TRBJ1-6; possibly TRBD1 for D (5 bases). V was pared by 10 bases and J by 7 bases, with 17 bases between. The CDR3 runs to 14 residues. The germline V gene has CDR1 SGHAT and CDR2 FQNNGV. CDR3: CATATGRINSPLHF. The CDR3 DNA follows: TGTGCCACTGCAACGGGACGGATCAATTCACCCCTCCACTTT. Looking up the rest from reference TRBV11-2 and TRBJ1-6 gives the full variable domain: EAGVAQSPRYKIIEKRQSVAFWCNPISGHATLYWYQQILGQGPKLLIQFQNNGVVDDSQLPKDRFSAERLKGVDSTLKIQPAKLEDSAVYLCATATGRINSPLHFGNGTRLTVT.

The chain combines TRBV20-1 with TRBJ2-1, with D unresolved. Germline loops: CDR1 DFQATT, CDR2 SNEGSKA (reference sequence). The CDR3 is 14 residues long. V lost 0 bases and J 3 bases, leaving 9 bases between the germline ends. The DNA for the CDR3 is TGCAGTGCTAGAGATCCGGTCTACTACAATGAGCAGTTCTTC. It is translated as CSARDPVYYNEQFF.

This clonotype came up a few times. The V gene is TRBV6-6, the J gene TRBJ2-7; 7 nucleotides line up with TRBD2. The J segment lost 2 bases and the V segment lost 2 bases, leaving 15 bases of the junction unmatched. The germline gives CDR1 MNHNY, CDR2 SVGAGI (reference sequence). CDR3 length: 18 residues. The CDR3 DNA reads TGTGCCAGCAGTTACGGCCGAGCGGGAAACTACAAAACCTACGAGCAGTACTTC. Its protein product is CASSYGRAGNYKTYEQYF.

This clonotype appeared a few times. The chain is built from TRBV27 and TRBJ1-1, with a possible D match to TRBD1 (5 bases). The CDR3 runs to 16 residues. Trimming shortened V by 5 bases and J by 5 bases, and 21 bases separated the two germline ends. The germline V gene encodes CDR1 MNHEY and CDR2 SMNVEV (reference sequence). DNA of the CDR3: TGTGCCAGCAGTCCCGGGTCAGGGAGGGGTTTGACTGAAGCTTTCTTT. It codes for CASSPGSGRGLTEAFF.

The chain combines TRBV20-1 with TRBJ2-2, with TRBD2 matching 7 bases. This CDR3 spans 15 amino acids. Germline CDR1 is DFQATT and CDR2 is SNEGSKA (reference sequence). After removal of 5 bases from V and 0 bases from J, the junction contained 6 bases not matched to a gene. The chain's CDR3 is CSAGGGLANTGELFF. The CDR3 bases are TGCAGTGCTGGGGGGGGACTTGCGAACACCGGGGAGCTGTTTTTT.